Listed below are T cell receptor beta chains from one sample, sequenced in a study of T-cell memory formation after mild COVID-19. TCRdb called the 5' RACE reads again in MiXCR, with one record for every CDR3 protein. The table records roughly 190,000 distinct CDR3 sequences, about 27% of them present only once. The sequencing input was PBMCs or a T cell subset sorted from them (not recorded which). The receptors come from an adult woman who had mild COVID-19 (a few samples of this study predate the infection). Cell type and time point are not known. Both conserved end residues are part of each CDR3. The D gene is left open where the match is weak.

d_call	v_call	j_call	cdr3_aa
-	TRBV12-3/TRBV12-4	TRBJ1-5	CASRAGDQPQHF
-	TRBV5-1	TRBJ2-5	CASSLAVGGVETQYF
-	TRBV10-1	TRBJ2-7	CASTEVRRSYEQYF
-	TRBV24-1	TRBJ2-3	CATSDFLADTQYF
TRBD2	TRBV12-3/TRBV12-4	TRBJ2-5	CASSLALNGGARETQYF
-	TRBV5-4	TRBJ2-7	CASSPPGAGTIEEQYF
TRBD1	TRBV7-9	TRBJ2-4	CASSLGRGWNIQYF
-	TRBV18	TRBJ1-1	CASSPPGRTEAFF
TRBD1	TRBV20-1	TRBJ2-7	CSARATGGWEQYF
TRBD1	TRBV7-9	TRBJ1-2	CASSSPLGTENYGYTF
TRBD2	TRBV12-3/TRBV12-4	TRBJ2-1	CASSSPTSGMINNEQFF
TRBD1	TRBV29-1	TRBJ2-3	CSVEVDRVSTDTQYF
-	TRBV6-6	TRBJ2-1	CASSPPNNEQFF
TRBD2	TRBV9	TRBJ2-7	CASSVSTSDVYEQYF
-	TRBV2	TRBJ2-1	CASLRESRASYNEQFF
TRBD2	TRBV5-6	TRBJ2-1	CASSLGRWTSAFNEQFF
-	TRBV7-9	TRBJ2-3	CARGADTQYF
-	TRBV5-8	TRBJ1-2	CASSFRGQGYGYTF
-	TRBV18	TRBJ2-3	CASSPGRGDTQYF
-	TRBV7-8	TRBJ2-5	CASSTWDRLDTQYF
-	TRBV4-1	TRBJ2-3	CASSQVPGDTQYF
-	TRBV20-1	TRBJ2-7	CSASGAGYEQYF
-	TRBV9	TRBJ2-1	CASSVEDGYYNEQFF
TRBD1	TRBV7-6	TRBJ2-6	CASSSIYWTGSSGANVLTF
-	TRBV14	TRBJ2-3	CASSQDGTDTQYF
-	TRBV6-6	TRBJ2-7	CASSNNAYEQYF
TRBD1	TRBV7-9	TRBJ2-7	CASSALDRDTYEQYF
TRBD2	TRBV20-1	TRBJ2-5	CSARTSGGFETQYF
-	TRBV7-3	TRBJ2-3	CASSLRAGASTDTQYF